This T cell receptor (beta chain) appears in the sequencing data of a study of cytomegalovirus exposure and HLA in healthy donors. Study observations and caveats: A later analysis found that most CMV-associated TCR beta chains appeared HLA-restricted. Later on, an analysis tied about 17,000 TCR beta sequences to HLA alleles at 0.05 false discovery rate.

This clone is a singleton in its sample. What it binds is not known. This CDR3 is built from 19 residues. Looked up from germline, CDR1 is MGHRA and CDR2 is YSYEKL. V was clipped by 3 bases and J by 0 bases, with 21 bases between them. The PCR had 60 Vbeta and 13 Jbeta primers. Authors' methods: Unique TCR beta chains numbered about 72 million in a later analysis, with roughly 10 million shared. Here immunoSEQ multiplex PCR was the method, and the copy in TCRdb shows in-frame clones only, minus some. The V and J calls and clone size are taken from that table; D and trimming were inferred from the DNA. Among almost 200,000 clones listed, 70% to 80% were seen once.

The source is a woman aged 25 to 39 in good health and CMV-seropositive. The V gene is TRBV4-1, the J gene TRBJ1-3; D unclear. Sequenced sample: PBMCs. The CDR3 here is CASSQRPPLLRISGNTIYF. The CDR3 nucleotides are TGCGCCAGCAGCCAGCGTCCCCCTCTGCTCCGTATCTCTGGAAACACCATATATTTT.